Listed below are T cell receptor beta chains from one sample, sequenced in a study of CD8+CD57+ T cells in acquired aplastic anemia. TCRdb re-derived calls from the reads in MiXCR, one entry per CDR3 protein. The table shows 150,000 to 200,000 distinct CDR3 sequences, with 48% occurring only once. Source material: sorted CD4+, CD8+, or CD8+CD57+ T cells (not recorded which) from PBMCs. The receptor source for this set is a human donor with aplastic anemia. CDR3s include the opening cysteine and the closing phenylalanine or tryptophan. The order of the fields is D gene, clone size, J gene, V gene, CDR3 protein, CDR3 DNA. A D gene is named only where the DNA matches it firmly. For some rows the clone size is stated as once, few or many, or as a class when expanded; others skip it.

. | once | TRBJ1-2 | TRBV19 | CASSTLDGIGYTF | TGTGCCAGTAGTACGTTAGACGGTATCGGCTACACCTTC
. | . | TRBJ1-1 | TRBV25-1 | CASSGGTQAFF | TGTGCCAGCAGTGGGGGAACACAAGCTTTCTTT
. | . | TRBJ2-2 | TRBV6-1 | CASNRGGELFF | TGTGCCAGCAACCGTGGTGGGGAGCTGTTTTTT
. | . | TRBJ1-6 | TRBV15 | CATSSGPYNSPPHF | TGTGCCACCAGTTCTGGGCCTTATAATTCACCCCCCCACTTT
TRBD2 | once | TRBJ2-3 | TRBV24-1 | CATSDPVAGGQDTQYF | TGTGCCACCAGTGACCCGGTAGCGGGGGGGCAAGATACGCAGTATTTT
TRBD1 | . | TRBJ2-3 | TRBV10-3 | CAISGGTGPDTQYF | TGTGCCATCAGTGGGGGGACAGGGCCAGATACGCAGTATTTT
. | . | TRBJ1-1 | TRBV19 | CASSIGQVNEAFF | TGTGCCAGTAGTATAGGACAGGTGAATGAAGCTTTCTTT
. | . | TRBJ1-2 | TRBV19 | CASSIPSGELSGYTF | TGTGCCAGTAGTATCCCCTCAGGGGAGCTTAGTGGCTACACCTTC
TRBD2 | many | TRBJ2-3 | TRBV7-6 | CASSSISGRAVDTQYF | TGTGCCAGCAGCTCGATTAGCGGGAGGGCCGTAGATACGCAGTATTTT
. | . | TRBJ2-4 | TRBV19 | CAGSTGFGTKNIQYF | TGTGCCGGTAGTACGGGATTTGGGACCAAAAACATTCAGTACTTC
. | few | TRBJ2-7 | TRBV7-8 | CASSLREGRSYEQYF | TGTGCCAGCAGCTTACGCGAGGGACGCTCCTACGAGCAGTACTTC
TRBD2 | . | TRBJ2-1 | TRBV10-3 | CAISETLAGSYNEQFF | TGTGCCATCAGTGAGACTCTAGCGGGATCTTACAATGAGCAGTTCTTC
. | . | TRBJ2-7 | TRBV25-1 | CASSEFGLGPSSYEQYF | TGTGCCAGCAGTGAATTTGGGCTGGGCCCGAGCTCCTACGAGCAGTACTTC
TRBD2 | . | TRBJ2-3 | TRBV27 | CASSLRGGLAGDTQYF | TGTGCCAGCAGTTTACGCGGGGGGCTGGCGGGAGATACGCAGTATTTT
TRBD2 | . | TRBJ2-7 | TRBV14 | CASSLTSGGPNYEQYF | TGTGCCAGCAGCTTGACTAGCGGGGGACCCAACTACGAGCAGTACTTC
. | many | TRBJ1-1 | TRBV7-6 | CASSPGSAEAFF | TGTGCCAGCAGTCCAGGGTCAGCTGAAGCTTTCTTT
TRBD1 | many | TRBJ1-1 | TRBV9 | CASSVGQGSTEAFF | TGTGCCAGCAGCGTCGGACAGGGGAGCACTGAAGCTTTCTTT
. | many | TRBJ2-5 | TRBV7-9 | CASSQVTLQETQYF | TGTGCCAGCAGCCAAGTGACTCTTCAAGAGACCCAGTACTTC
TRBD2 | . | TRBJ2-7 | TRBV11-1 | CASSLERGSAGYEQYF | TGTGCCAGCAGCTTGGAGCGCGGGAGCGCTGGCTACGAGCAGTACTTC
. | . | TRBJ2-3 | TRBV6-1 | CASSVPGLFLGSTDTQYF | TGTGCCAGCAGCGTTCCTGGGTTGTTTCTTGGGTCCACAGATACGCAGTATTTT
TRBD2 | many | TRBJ2-7 | TRBV6-1 | CASSQGTSGRAYPHEQYF | TGTGCCAGCAGTCAGGGGACTAGCGGGAGGGCCTACCCCCACGAGCAGTACTTC
. | . | TRBJ2-7 | TRBV15 | CATSRDAADTYEQYF | TGTGCCACCAGCAGAGATGCGGCGGATACTTACGAGCAGTACTTC
. | many | TRBJ1-1 | TRBV29-1 | CSVEMPEEAEAFF | TGCAGCGTTGAAATGCCGGAAGAGGCTGAAGCTTTCTTT
TRBD2 | . | TRBJ2-7 | TRBV4-1 | CASSHETSLLYEQYF | TGCGCCAGCAGCCATGAGACTAGCCTACTTTACGAGCAGTACTTC
TRBD1 | many | TRBJ1-5 | TRBV4-1 | CASSQITGEQPQHF | TGCGCCAGCAGCCAAATTACAGGGGAGCAGCCCCAGCATTTT
. | . | TRBJ2-7 | TRBV11-1 | CASSLRETGASYEQYF | TGTGCCAGCAGCTTGCGGGAGACAGGGGCCTCCTACGAGCAGTACTTC
TRBD1 | many | TRBJ2-7 | TRBV5-6 | CASSWGTGNEQYF | TGTGCCAGCAGCTGGGGGACAGGGAACGAGCAGTACTTC
. | many | TRBJ2-7 | TRBV7-9 | CASSPGVEQYF | TGTGCCAGCAGCCCCGGGGTAGAGCAGTACTTC
TRBD2 | many | TRBJ2-1 | TRBV11-2 | CASSLYPSGSPGGTNEQFF | TGTGCCAGCAGCTTATATCCTAGCGGGAGTCCTGGAGGGACGAATGAGCAGTTCTTC
TRBD1 | . | TRBJ2-7 | TRBV2 | CASSIGQGYEQYF | TGTGCCAGCAGTATCGGACAGGGATACGAGCAGTACTTC
. | many | TRBJ2-2 | TRBV12-3/TRBV12-4 | CASSVDRYLTGELFF | TGTGCCAGCAGTGTGGACAGATACCTAACCGGGGAGCTGTTTTTT
. | . | TRBJ1-1 | TRBV24-1 | CATSMTSNTEAFF | TGTGCCACCAGTATGACGTCGAACACTGAAGCTTTCTTT
TRBD1 | once | TRBJ2-5 | TRBV10-1 | CASSTGTAPGETQYF | TGCGCCAGCAGTACCGGGACAGCCCCCGGGGAGACCCAGTACTTC
. | . | TRBJ2-7 | TRBV5-4 | CASSPEGPGREQYF | TGTGCCAGCAGCCCGGAAGGGCCAGGGAGGGAGCAGTACTTC
TRBD1 | . | TRBJ2-5 | TRBV6-5 | CASSYTGVGGQETQHF | TGTGCCAGCAGTTATACAGGGGTTGGGGGTCAAGAGACCCAGCACTTC
TRBD2 | . | TRBJ2-7 | TRBV11-2 | CASSVGTSGRRVVYEQYF | TGTGCCAGCAGCGTCGGGACTAGCGGGAGAAGGGTGGTATACGAGCAGTACTTC
. | . | TRBJ1-6 | TRBV11-2 | CASSLARANSPLHF | TGTGCCAGCAGCTTAGCGCGGGCTAATTCACCCCTCCACTTT
TRBD1 | . | TRBJ1-2 | TRBV30 | CACRGPGYGYTF | TGTGCCTGCAGGGGGCCGGGCTATGGCTACACCTTC
. | . | TRBJ2-2 | TRBV7-9 | CASSQGAIGELFF | TGTGCCAGCAGCCAAGGGGCTATCGGGGAGCTGTTTTTT
TRBD2 | many | TRBJ2-3 | TRBV19 | CASLAGETDTQYF | TGTGCCAGTCTGGCGGGGGAAACAGATACGCAGTATTTT
TRBD1 | once | TRBJ1-6 | TRBV5-4 | CASSGDSGRSPLHF | TGTGCCAGCAGCGGGGACAGCGGGAGGTCACCCCTCCACTTT
. | . | TRBJ1-1 | TRBV19 | CASSQAADTEAFF | TGTGCCAGTAGCCAGGCAGCGGACACTGAAGCTTTCTTT
. | . | TRBJ1-2 | TRBV5-6 | CASSPWDRDRNGYTF | TGTGCCAGCAGCCCTTGGGACCGTGATCGGAATGGCTACACCTTC
TRBD2 | many | TRBJ2-7 | TRBV5-1 | CASSGLAGGSYEQYF | TGCGCCAGCAGCGGGCTAGCGGGAGGGTCCTACGAGCAGTACTTC
TRBD2 | many | TRBJ2-2 | TRBV10-3 | CAIRVGGEHTGELFF | TGTGCCATCAGGGTCGGGGGGGAACACACCGGGGAGCTGTTTTTT